Many counts were recorded for the clone carrying this T cell receptor (beta chain). What it binds is not known. It was RNA transcripts that yielded the amplified TCR beta CDR3 regions. Initially, a first-round RT-PCR of the TCR CDR3 employed the HTBI primer set. TCRdb called the multiplex PCR reads again in MiXCR, with one record for every CDR3 protein. The table has 600,000 to 650,000 distinct CDR3 sequences, roughly 20% seen once; the top ten hold around a third. The data are from a study of T cells in Graves' hyperthyroidism and ophthalmopathy. Findings of the study overall: Ophthalmopathy was identified by the model a median roughly 6.5 months ahead of onset.

The CDR3 runs to 15 residues. Germline V lookup: CDR1 KGHSH, CDR2 LQKENI. The V and J ends lost 3 bases and 2 bases, in that order; junction bases with no gene match: 6. Sequencing was done on a sample of blood. This chain joins TRBV18 and TRBJ1-2, with 7 bases identical to TRBD1. This sequence originates from a young man with Graves' ophthalmopathy. CDR3 loop: CASSPGTAVNYGYTF. As DNA, the CDR3 is TGTGCCAGCTCACCGGGGACAGCTGTCAACTATGGCTACACCTTC.